This TCR beta chain comes out of a study of beta chain features in type 1 diabetes. Study-level findings and limits: Within each of all four CD4+ subsets, Type 1 diabetes patients had TCRB CDR3s that were moderately but significantly shorter. cDNA-based reads could over-represent cells with high TCR expression.

There are a few counts of this clone. Its antigen remains unidentified. It was one heparinised blood draw, averaging around 120 mL, that each donor gave. CD4+ cells of the naive, central memory, regulatory and stem cell-like memory types were sorted via CD45RO/CCR7/CD25/CD127/CD95/CD27. The entirety of the isolated RNA underwent reverse transcription, so expressed TCRB transcripts were sequenced. Generated by immunoSEQ multiplex PCR, the TCRdb table keeps only in-frame clones and is missing some. The repertoire holds around 300,000 clones, with roughly 15% as singletons. The sequence came from a man aged 18 to 29 with type 1 diabetes. Sequences were obtained from naive CD4+ T cells from blood.

Written as DNA, the CDR3 is TGTGCCAGCACATCACAGTTCTCTGGGGCCAACGTCCTGACTTTC. Its protein is CASTSQFSGANVLTF. This sequence joins TRBV28 and TRBJ2-6, with no clear D. CDR3 length: 15 residues. The germline V and J ends were trimmed by 7 bases and 0 bases, with 10 bases remaining between them. The germline V gene has CDR1 MDHEN and CDR2 SYDVKM.